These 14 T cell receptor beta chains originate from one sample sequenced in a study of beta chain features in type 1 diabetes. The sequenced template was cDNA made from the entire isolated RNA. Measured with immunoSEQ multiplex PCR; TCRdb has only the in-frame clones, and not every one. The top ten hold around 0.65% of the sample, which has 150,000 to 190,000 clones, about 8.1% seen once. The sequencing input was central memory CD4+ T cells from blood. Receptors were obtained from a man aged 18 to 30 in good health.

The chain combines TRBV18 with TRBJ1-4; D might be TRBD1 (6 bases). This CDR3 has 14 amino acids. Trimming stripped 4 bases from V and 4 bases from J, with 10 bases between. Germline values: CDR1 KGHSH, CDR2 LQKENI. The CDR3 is CASSRDNGNEKLFF. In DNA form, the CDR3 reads TGTGCCAGCTCACGGGACAATGGTAATGAAAAACTGTTTTTT.

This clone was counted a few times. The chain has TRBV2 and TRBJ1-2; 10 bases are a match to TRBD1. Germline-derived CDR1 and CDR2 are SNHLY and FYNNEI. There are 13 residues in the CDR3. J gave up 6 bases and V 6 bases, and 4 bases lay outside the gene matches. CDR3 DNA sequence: TGTGCCAGCAGGCGGACAGGGGGTGATGGCTACACCTTC. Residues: CASRRTGGDGYTF.

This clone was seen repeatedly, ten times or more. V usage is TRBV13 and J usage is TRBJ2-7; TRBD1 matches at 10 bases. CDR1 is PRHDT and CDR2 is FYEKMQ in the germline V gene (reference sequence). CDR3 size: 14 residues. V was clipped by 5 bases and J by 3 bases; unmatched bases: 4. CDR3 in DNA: TGTGCCAGCAGCGAAGACAGGGGGCTCTACGAGCAGTACTTC. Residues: CASSEDRGLYEQYF.

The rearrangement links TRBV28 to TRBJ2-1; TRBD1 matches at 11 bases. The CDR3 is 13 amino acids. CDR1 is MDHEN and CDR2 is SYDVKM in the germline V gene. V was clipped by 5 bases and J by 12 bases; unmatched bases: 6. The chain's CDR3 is CASSPTGQGGQFF. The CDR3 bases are TGTGCCAGCAGTCCCACGGGACAGGGGGGGCAGTTCTTC.

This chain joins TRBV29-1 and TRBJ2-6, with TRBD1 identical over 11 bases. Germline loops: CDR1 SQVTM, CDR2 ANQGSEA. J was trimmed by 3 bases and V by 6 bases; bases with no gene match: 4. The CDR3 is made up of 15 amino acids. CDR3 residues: CSVWTGGNGANVLTF. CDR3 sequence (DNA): TGCAGCGTATGGACAGGGGGCAATGGGGCCAACGTCCTGACTTTC.

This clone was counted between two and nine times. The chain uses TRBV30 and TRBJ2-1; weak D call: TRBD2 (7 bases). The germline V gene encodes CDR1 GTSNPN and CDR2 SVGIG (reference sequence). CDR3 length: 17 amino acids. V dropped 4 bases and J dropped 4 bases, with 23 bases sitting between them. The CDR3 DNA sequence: TGTGCCTGGATGGGAGGGGGGATCGCGCAAAATTACAATGAGCAGTTCTTC. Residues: CAWMGGGIAQNYNEQFF. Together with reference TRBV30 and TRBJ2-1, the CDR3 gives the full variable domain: SQTIHQWPATLVQPVGSPLSLECTVEGTSNPNLYWYRQAAGRGLQLLFYSVGIGQISSEVPQNLSASRPQDRQFILSSKKLLLSDSGFYLCAWMGGGIAQNYNEQFFGPGTRLTVL.

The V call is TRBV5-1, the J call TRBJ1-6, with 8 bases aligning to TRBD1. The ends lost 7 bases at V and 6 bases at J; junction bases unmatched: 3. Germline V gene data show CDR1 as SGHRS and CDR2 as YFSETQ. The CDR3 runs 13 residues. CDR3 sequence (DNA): TGCGCCAGCGGACAGGGTCCTAATTCACCCCTCCACTTT. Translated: CASGQGPNSPLHF.

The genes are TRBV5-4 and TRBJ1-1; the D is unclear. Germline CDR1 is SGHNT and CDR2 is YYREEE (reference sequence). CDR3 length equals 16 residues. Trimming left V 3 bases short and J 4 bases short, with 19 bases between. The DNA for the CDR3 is TGTGCCAGCAGCTCGGGAAGAGAGAACTTGGGCACTGAAGCTTTCTTT. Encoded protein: CASSSGRENLGTEAFF. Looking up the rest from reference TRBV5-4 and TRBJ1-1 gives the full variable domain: ETGVTQSPTHLIKTRGQQVTLRCSSQSGHNTVSWYQQALGQGPQFIFQYYREEENGRGNFPPRFSGLQFPNYSSELNVNALELDDSALYLCASSSGRENLGTEAFFGQGTRLTVV.

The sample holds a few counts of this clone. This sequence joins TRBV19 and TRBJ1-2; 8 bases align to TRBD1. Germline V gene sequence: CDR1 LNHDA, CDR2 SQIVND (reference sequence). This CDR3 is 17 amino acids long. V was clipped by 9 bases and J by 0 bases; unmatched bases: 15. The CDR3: CARRTKTGATTNYGYTF. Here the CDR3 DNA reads TGTGCCAGAAGAACGAAGACAGGGGCTACGACTAACTATGGCTACACCTTC. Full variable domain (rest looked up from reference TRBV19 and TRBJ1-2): DGGITQSPKYLFRKEGQNVTLSCEQNLNHDAMYWYRQDPGQGLRLIYYSQIVNDFQKGDIAEGYSVSREKKESFPLTVTSAQKNPTAFYLCARRTKTGATTNYGYTFGSGTRLTVV.

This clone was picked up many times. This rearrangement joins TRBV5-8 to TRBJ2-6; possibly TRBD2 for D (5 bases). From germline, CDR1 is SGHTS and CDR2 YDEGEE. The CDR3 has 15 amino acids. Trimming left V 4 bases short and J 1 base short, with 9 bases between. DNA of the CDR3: TGTGCCAGCAGCGGCCGACTATCTGGGGCCAACGTCCTGACTTTC. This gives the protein CASSGRLSGANVLTF.

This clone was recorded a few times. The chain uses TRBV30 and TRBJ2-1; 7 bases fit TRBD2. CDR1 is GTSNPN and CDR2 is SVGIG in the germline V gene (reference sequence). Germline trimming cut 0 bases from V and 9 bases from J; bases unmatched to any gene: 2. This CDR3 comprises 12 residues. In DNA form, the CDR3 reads TGTGCCTGGAGTGTTTGGGGGGGTGAGCAGTTCTTC. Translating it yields CAWSVWGGEQFF.

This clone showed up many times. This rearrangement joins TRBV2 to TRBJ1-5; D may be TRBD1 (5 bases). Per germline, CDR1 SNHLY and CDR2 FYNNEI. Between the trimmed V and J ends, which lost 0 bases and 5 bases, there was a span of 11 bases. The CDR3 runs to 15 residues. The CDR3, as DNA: TGTGCCAGCAGTGAAGCGGTAGTCAGGGATCAGCCCCAGCATTTT. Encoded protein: CASSEAVVRDQPQHF.

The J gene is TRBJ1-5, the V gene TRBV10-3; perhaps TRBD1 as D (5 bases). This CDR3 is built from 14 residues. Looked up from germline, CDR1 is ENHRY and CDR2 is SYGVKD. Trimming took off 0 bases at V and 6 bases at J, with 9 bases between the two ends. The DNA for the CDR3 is TGTGCCATCAGTGAGTCTAGGGACTCTCAGCCCCAGCATTTT. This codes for CAISESRDSQPQHF.

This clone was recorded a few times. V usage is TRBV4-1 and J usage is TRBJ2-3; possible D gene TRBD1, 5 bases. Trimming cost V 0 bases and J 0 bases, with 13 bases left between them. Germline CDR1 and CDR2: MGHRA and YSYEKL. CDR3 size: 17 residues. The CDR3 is CASSQEFLAGSTDTQYF. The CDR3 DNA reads TGCGCCAGCAGCCAAGAGTTTCTGGCAGGGAGCACAGATACGCAGTATTTT.